Detailed here is one T cell receptor (beta chain). The antigen remains unidentified. Individual cDNA molecules received unique molecular identifiers during library preparation. Via MiXCR, TCRdb re-called the 5' RACE reads, giving one row per CDR3 protein. Of about 62,000 distinct CDR3 sequences detected, roughly a tenth appear once; the ten largest clones hold roughly 1.2%. This sample stems from a study of early T cells in non-severe SARS-CoV-2 infection. Overall study: Sequencing of bulk RNA from unsorted whole blood was done, without chain pairing.

Study results and limitations: Sequences matched to VDJdb favored anti-spike CD8 responses, while private and CD4 specificities were missed.

This TCR was sampled from an adult who was a healthcare worker with PCR-confirmed SARS-CoV-2 infection or an uninfected control (not recorded which). The sample consisted of whole blood.

DNA of the CDR3: TGTGCCAGCAGCCGCGGGACAGGCAGGGGCTACACCTTC. It is translated as CASSRGTGRGYTF. This chain links TRBV3-1 with TRBJ1-2; 8 bases line up with TRBD1. Germline lookup yields CDR1 LGHDT and CDR2 YNNKEL (reference sequence). The CDR3 is 13 amino acids. The V gene end was trimmed by 4 bases and the J gene end by 8 bases; junction bases not matched to a gene: 6. Combining the CDR3 with reference TRBV3-1 and TRBJ1-2 gives the whole variable domain DTAVSQTPKYLVTQMGNDKSIKCEQNLGHDTMYWYKQDSKKFLKIMFSYNNKELIINETVPNRFSPKSPDKAHLNLHINSLELGDSAVYFCASSRGTGRGYTFGSGTRLTVV.